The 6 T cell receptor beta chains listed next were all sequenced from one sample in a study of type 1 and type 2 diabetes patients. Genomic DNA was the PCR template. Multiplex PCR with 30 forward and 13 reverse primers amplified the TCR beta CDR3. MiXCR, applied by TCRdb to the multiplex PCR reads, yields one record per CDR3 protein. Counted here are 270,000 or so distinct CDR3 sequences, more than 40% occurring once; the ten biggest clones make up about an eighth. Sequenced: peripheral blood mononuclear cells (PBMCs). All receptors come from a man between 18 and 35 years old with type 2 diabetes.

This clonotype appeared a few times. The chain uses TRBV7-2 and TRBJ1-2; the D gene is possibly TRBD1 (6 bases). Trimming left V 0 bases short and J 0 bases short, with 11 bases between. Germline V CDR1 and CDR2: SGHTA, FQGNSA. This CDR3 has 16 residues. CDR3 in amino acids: CASSLATGKTNYGYTF. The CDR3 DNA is TGTGCCAGCAGCTTAGCAACAGGGAAAACTAACTATGGCTACACCTTC. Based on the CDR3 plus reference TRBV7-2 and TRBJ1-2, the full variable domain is GAGVSQSPSNKVTEKGKDVELRCDPISGHTALYWYRQSLGQGLEFLIYFQGNSAPDKSGLPSDRFSAERTGGSVSTLTIQRTQQEDSAVYLCASSLATGKTNYGYTFGSGTRLTVV.

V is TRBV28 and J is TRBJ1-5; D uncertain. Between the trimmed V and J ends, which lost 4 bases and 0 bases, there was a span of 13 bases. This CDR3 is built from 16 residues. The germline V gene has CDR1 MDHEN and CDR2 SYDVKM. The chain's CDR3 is CASSYNVRASNQPQHF. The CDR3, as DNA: TGTGCCAGCAGTTATAACGTCAGAGCTAGCAATCAGCCCCAGCATTTT. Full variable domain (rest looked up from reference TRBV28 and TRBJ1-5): DVKVTQSSRYLVKRTGEKVFLECVQDMDHENMFWYRQDPGLGLRLIYFSYDVKMKEKGDIPEGYSVSREKKERFSLILESASTNQTSMYLCASSYNVRASNQPQHFGDGTRLSIL.

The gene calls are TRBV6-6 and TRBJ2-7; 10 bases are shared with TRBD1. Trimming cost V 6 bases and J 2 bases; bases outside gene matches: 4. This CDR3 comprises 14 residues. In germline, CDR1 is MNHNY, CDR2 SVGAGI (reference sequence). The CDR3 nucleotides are TGTGCCAGCAGGAGACAGGGGGCGACCTACGAGCAGTACTTC. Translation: CASRRQGATYEQYF.

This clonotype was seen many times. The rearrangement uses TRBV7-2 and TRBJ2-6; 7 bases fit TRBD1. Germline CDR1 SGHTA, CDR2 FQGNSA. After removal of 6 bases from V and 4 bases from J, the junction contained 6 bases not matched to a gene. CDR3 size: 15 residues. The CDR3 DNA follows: TGTGCCAGCAGTCGAACAGGGGTAGGGGCCAACGTCCTGACTTTC. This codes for CASSRTGVGANVLTF.

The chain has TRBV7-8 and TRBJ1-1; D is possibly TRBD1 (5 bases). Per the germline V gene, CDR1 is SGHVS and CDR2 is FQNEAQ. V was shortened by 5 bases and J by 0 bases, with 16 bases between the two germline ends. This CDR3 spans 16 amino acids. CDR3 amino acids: CASSPAVRVLNTEAFF. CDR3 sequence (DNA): TGTGCCAGCAGCCCCGCGGTCAGGGTACTGAACACTGAAGCTTTCTTT.

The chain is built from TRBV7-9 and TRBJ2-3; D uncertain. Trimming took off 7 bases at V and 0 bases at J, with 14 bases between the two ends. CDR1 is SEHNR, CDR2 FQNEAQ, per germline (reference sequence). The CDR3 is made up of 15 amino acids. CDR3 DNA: TGTGCCAGCACCTGGGATTCCATAAGCACAGATACGCAGTATTTT. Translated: CASTWDSISTDTQYF.